This TCR beta chain emerged from a study of blood T cells in healthy people across ages. General study results and limits: With donor CMV status unknown, expanded clonotype changes were possibly confounded.

The second PCR ran roughly 6 to 12 cycles with a sample-barcoded 5' primer and J-beta primers. A single record per CDR3 protein comes from TCRdb applying MiXCR to the 5' RACE reads. The sample lists roughly 1,500,000 distinct CDR3 sequences, about 32% occurring once. Turning to this clonotype: Antigen: not known.

They isolated at least 6.5 million PBMCs from each sample. Total RNA was isolated from each sample in quantities of at least 5.5 micrograms. This CDR3 is 14 amino acids long. In germline, CDR1 is SGHRS, CDR2 YFSETQ. This clonotype originated in a woman aged 25 to 39 in good health. Sequencing was done on a sample of blood. The chain joins TRBV5-1 to TRBJ2-5; D is ambiguous. The end of the DNA aligns better with TRBJ2-7, so the J call may be wrong. The CDR3: CASSLGRQVYEQYF. CDR3 sequence (DNA): TGCGCCAGCAGCTTGGGGCGGCAGGTCTACGAGCAGTACTTC.